This T cell receptor beta chain comes out of a study of T cell clonality in common variable immunodeficiency. Overall study results and limits: CVID subjects had higher TCRbeta clonality than healthy controls, most marked in about a third. Reportedly, TCR beta sequences from common variable immunodeficiency showed fewer deletions and N-nucleotide insertions.

This clone was found many times. Its antigen is still unknown. The read ends 3 residues shy of where the CDR3 ends; the end is completed using the germline J gene. Using immunoSEQ multiplex PCR, the repertoire was profiled, and TCRdb retains in-frame clones only, with some absent. Listed for the sample are 40,000 to 45,000 clones, none seen a single time. This CDR3 has 15 residues. The germline V gene has CDR1 MDHEN and CDR2 SYDVKM. The TCR sequence derives from a person aged 18 to 75 in good health. V usage is TRBV28 and J usage is TRBJ1-2, with D maybe TRBD1 (6 bases). Material for sequencing was peripheral blood mononuclear cells. The CDR3 loop is CASSSNLVNRDGYTF. The CDR3 bases that were read are TGTGCCAGCAGTTCCAACTTAGTGAACAGGGACGGC.